The 20 T cell receptor beta chains in this list originate from one sample, sequenced in a study of blood T cell repertoires in COVID-19. Clones were sequenced by immunoSEQ multiplex PCR, and TCRdb holds only the in-frame ones, with some missing. The table has fewer than 250,000 clones, about 80% seen once; the top ten hold 1.5% to 2%. The sequenced sample consisted of peripheral blood. The receptors come from a woman aged 80 or over with acute or convalescent COVID-19.

The table lists this clone with a few counts. This rearrangement joins TRBV10-3 to TRBJ2-7; TRBD1 is a possible D gene (6 bases). The CDR3 sequence is 15 residues long. The germline gives CDR1 ENHRY, CDR2 SYGVKD. Between the trimmed V and J ends, which lost 3 bases and 1 base, there was a span of 13 bases. Here the CDR3 reads CAISEGQTASYEQYF. The CDR3 bases are TGTGCCATCAGTGAAGGACAGACCGCTTCCTACGAGCAGTACTTC.

This clone occurred a few times. Different DNA sequences within this sample yield the same CDR3. This rearrangement joins TRBV5-1 to TRBJ2-7; D might be TRBD2 (5 bases). This CDR3 region has 15 residues. V was trimmed by 0 bases and J by 0 bases, leaving 10 bases between them. Germline V CDR1 and CDR2: SGHRS, YFSETQ. The DNA for the CDR3 is TGCGCCAGCAGCTTGGGGGCGGGCAGCTCCTACGAGCAGTACTTC. As protein: CASSLGAGSSYEQYF. Variable domain in full (rest from reference TRBV5-1 and TRBJ2-7): KAGVTQTPRYLIKTRGQQVTLSCSPISGHRSVSWYQQTPGQGLQFLFEYFSETQRNKGNFPGRFSGRQFSNSRSEMNVSTLELGDSALYLCASSLGAGSSYEQYFGPGTRLTVT.

This clone has a single count. The chain employs TRBV5-5 and TRBJ2-1, with a tentative D call TRBD1 (7 bases). The V and J ends lost 4 bases and 3 bases respectively, with 14 bases between them. The CDR3 length is 15 residues. Germline lookup yields CDR1 SGHKS and CDR2 YYEKEE (reference sequence). CDR3 residues: CASSIAGGNYNEQFF. The CDR3 DNA sequence: TGTGCCAGCAGCATTGCAGGGGGGAACTACAATGAGCAGTTCTTC.

The chain recombines TRBV4-1 with TRBJ1-2; the match to TRBD1 covers 7 bases. The CDR3 is 15 amino acids. Germline values: CDR1 MGHRA, CDR2 YSYEKL. V lost 3 bases to trimming and J lost 4 bases; unmatched junction nucleotides: 8. Here the CDR3 reads CASSQAGTDFYGYTF. DNA for the CDR3: TGCGCCAGCAGCCAGGCCGGGACAGACTTCTATGGCTACACCTTC.

The rearrangement joins TRBV4-3 to TRBJ2-5, with no clear D. Per the germline V gene, CDR1 is LGHNA and CDR2 is YSLEER. V lost 1 base to trimming and J lost 0 bases, with 6 bases between them. CDR3 length: 14 residues. CDR3 in amino acids: CASSQGHNQETQYF. The CDR3 DNA follows: TGCGCCAGCAGCCAAGGGCACAACCAAGAGACCCAGTACTTC.

The rearrangement joins TRBV5-1 to TRBJ1-1; TRBD1 might be the D (5 bases). Trimming removed 4 bases at V and 2 bases at J, with 12 bases between. Germline CDR1 is SGHRS and CDR2 is YFSETQ. The CDR3 consists of 14 residues. CDR3 DNA: TGCGCCAGCAGCCCCCCAGACAGCAACACTGAAGCTTTCTTT. Residues: CASSPPDSNTEAFF. The full variable domain, completed using reference TRBV5-1 and TRBJ1-1, is KAGVTQTPRYLIKTRGQQVTLSCSPISGHRSVSWYQQTPGQGLQFLFEYFSETQRNKGNFPGRFSGRQFSNSRSEMNVSTLELGDSALYLCASSPPDSNTEAFFGQGTRLTVV.

The chain has TRBV9 and TRBJ2-7; 7 nucleotides match TRBD1. V was clipped by 0 bases and J by 2 bases; unmatched bases: 8. CDR1 and CDR2 (germline): SGDLS, YYNGEE. This CDR3 contains 16 residues. The CDR3 coding sequence is TGTGCCAGCAGCGTAGACAGTACAGGGGCTACCTACGAGCAGTACTTC. It codes for CASSVDSTGATYEQYF.

This rearrangement joins TRBV2 to TRBJ1-1, with 9 nucleotides matching TRBD1. The CDR3 loop spans 13 amino acids. CDR1 is SNHLY and CDR2 is FYNNEI in the germline V gene. The CDR3 sequence is CATREQGAAEAFF. In DNA, the CDR3 is TGTGCGACCAGGGAACAGGGGGCGGCTGAAGCTTTCTTT.

The chain links TRBV18 to TRBJ1-5, with a possible D match to TRBD1 (6 bases). With 2 bases removed from V and 7 bases from J, the gap between germline ends came to 9 bases. The CDR3 is 13 amino acids. The germline gives CDR1 KGHSH, CDR2 LQKENI. This CDR3 reads CASSPGQTQPQHF. The DNA of the CDR3 is TGTGCCAGCTCACCAGGACAGACACAGCCCCAGCATTTT.

The rearrangement joins TRBV7-2 to TRBJ2-5, with TRBD2 matching over 8 bases. The CDR3 runs 16 residues. Germline V CDR1 and CDR2: SGHTA, FQGNSA. V dropped 2 bases and J dropped 4; count of bases not matched to a gene: 9. Written as DNA, the CDR3 is TGTGCCAGCAGCTTAACCAGCGGGAGTGGGGGAGAGACCCAGTACTTC. Protein product: CASSLTSGSGGETQYF.

This chain links TRBV7-2 with TRBJ2-5; D uncertain. The CDR3 sequence is 15 residues long. Trimming removed 5 bases at V and 5 bases at J, with 18 bases between. Germline CDR1 is SGHTA and CDR2 is FQGNSA. CDR3 in DNA: TGTGCCAGCAGCGAGTTGCGGTTACTCGGGGAGACCCAGTACTTC. Amino acid sequence: CASSELRLLGETQYF.

V gene TRBV5-4 combines with J gene TRBJ1-3, with a weak D call TRBD1 (6 bases). There are 14 residues in the CDR3. V was shortened by 4 bases and J by 2 bases, with 10 bases between the two germline ends. Germline values: CDR1 SGHNT, CDR2 YYREEE (reference sequence). The CDR3 sequence: CASSIQGTGNTIYF. In DNA, the CDR3 is TGTGCCAGCAGCATACAGGGTACTGGAAACACCATATATTTT.

V usage is TRBV6-5 and J usage is TRBJ1-4, with 8 positions matching TRBD1. J was trimmed by 8 bases and V by 6 bases; bases with no gene match: 8. CDR3 size: 14 residues. Per germline, CDR1 MNHEY and CDR2 SVGAGI. In DNA, the CDR3 is TGTGCCAGCAGCTCACAGGGGGGCGGCGAAAAACTGTTTTTT. Translation: CASSSQGGGEKLFF.

The chain recombines TRBV19 with TRBJ2-7; 9 bases align to TRBD1. V gave up 5 bases and J gave up 3 bases; unmatched junction bases: 8. CDR1 LNHDA and CDR2 SQIVND come from the germline V gene (reference sequence). The CDR3 is 15 amino acids. This chain's CDR3 is CASSPLSGQGYEQYF. In nucleotides, the CDR3 is TGTGCCAGTAGTCCCCTCTCGGGACAGGGCTACGAGCAGTACTTC.

This chain joins TRBV10-3 and TRBJ1-1; unclear D gene. The CDR3 is 12 amino acids. Germline lookup yields CDR1 ENHRY and CDR2 SYGVKD. V lost 5 bases to trimming and J lost 6 bases, with 10 bases between them. For the CDR3, the DNA is TGTGCCATCAGTACCGGTTCGGCTGAAGCTTTCTTT. Residues: CAISTGSAEAFF.

The chain is built from TRBV4-1 and TRBJ2-7; 9 bases agree with TRBD2. With 1 base clipped from V and 12 bases from J, the junction kept 7 bases outside the gene matches. The germline V gene encodes CDR1 MGHRA and CDR2 YSYEKL. This CDR3 contains 13 residues. For the CDR3, the DNA is TGCGCCAGCAGCCAAGGTTTGCGGGGGGGCACGTACTTC. Translating gives CASSQGLRGGTYF.

The chain is built from TRBV28 and TRBJ1-1, with 9 bases fitting TRBD1. CDR3 size: 17 residues. J gave up 0 bases and V 5 bases, and 10 bases lay outside the gene matches. The V gene's germline CDR1 is MDHEN and CDR2 SYDVKM. In DNA, the CDR3 is TGTGCCAGCAGTCCCCGGGGACAGGGCCCATTGAACACTGAAGCTTTCTTT. It yields the protein CASSPRGQGPLNTEAFF.

J is TRBJ2-7 and V is TRBV27; 7 positions match TRBD2. Per the germline V gene, CDR1 is MNHEY and CDR2 is SMNVEV (reference sequence). The CDR3 runs to 15 residues. The trim removed 6 bases at V and 0 bases at J, leaving 8 bases unmatched. This CDR3 reads CASRDLAANSYEQYF. The DNA of the CDR3 is TGTGCCAGCAGGGATCTAGCGGCCAACTCCTACGAGCAGTACTTC.

The rearrangement links TRBV18 to TRBJ2-1; 8 nucleotides align to TRBD2. This CDR3 contains 12 residues. The J segment lost 7 bases and the V segment lost 5 bases, leaving 1 base of the junction unmatched. The germline V gene has CDR1 KGHSH and CDR2 LQKENI. CDR3 DNA sequence: TGTGCCAGCTCAGCGGGGGGAAATGAGCAGTTCTTC. It specifies CASSAGGNEQFF.

This clone was recorded once. V is TRBV29-1 and J is TRBJ1-1; TRBD1 is a possible D gene (5 bases). V was cut by 1 base and J by 4 bases, with 13 bases left in between. The CDR3 contains 14 residues. Germline V gives CDR1 SQVTM, CDR2 ANQGSEA. CDR3 in DNA: TGCAGCGTTGAAGTAGGCGGGGGGGGCACTGAAGCTTTCTTT. It translates to CSVEVGGGGTEAFF.